This record looks at one T cell receptor beta chain sequence and its context. These data belong to a study of T cell repertoires in cytomegalovirus infection. TCRdb redid the calling of the reads with MiXCR, one entry per CDR3 protein. Found here are some 680,000 distinct CDR3 sequences, less than 40% of them singletons; the top ten hold under 3%. Germline CDR1 and CDR2: SQVTM and ANQGSEA. Trimming shortened V by 5 bases and J by 2 bases, and 15 bases separated the two germline ends. The CDR3 is 14 residues long. This rearrangement joins TRBV29-1 to TRBJ1-2, with TRBD1 as a possible D gene (6 bases). Sequenced input: PBMCs. The sequence was collected from a human donor in good health (CMV status not recorded). Some clones in this sample may be carry-over from other donors' samples. CDR3 nucleotides: TGCAGCGTTCTCATTCCAGGGGAAAACTATGGCTACACCTTC. Translated, it gives CSVLIPGENYGYTF.